This TCR beta chain was captured by sequencing in a study of blood T cell repertoires in COVID-19. Study-level information: Whether acute or convalescent, the COVID-19 samples came from the United States, Italy and Spain. T cells, B-cell-depleted T cells, or PBMCs provided the cDNA or gDNA that served as material.

The V gene's germline CDR1 is KGHSH and CDR2 LQKENI. The CDR3 has 15 residues. V gave up 3 bases and J gave up 3 bases, with 12 bases separating them. Original processing methods: Scientists estimated how many nucleated cells there were by amplifying reference gene primers. Sequencing was performed with immunoSEQ multiplex PCR; in TCRdb, only in-frame clones are kept and a portion is missing. D and trimming were read from the DNA, whereas the V and J calls and clone size are those reported in that table. The table includes about 87,000 clones, 89% detected once. The rearrangement joins TRBV18 to TRBJ2-1; TRBD1 might be the D (5 bases). This TCR derives from a woman of 80 years or more with active COVID-19. The material sequenced was peripheral blood. CDR3 sequence reads: CASSPFLDSYNEQFF. CDR3 nucleotides: TGTGCCAGCTCACCCTTCCTCGACAGCTACAATGAGCAGTTCTTC.